This T cell receptor (beta chain) was identified during a study of blood T cells in healthy people across ages. There are a few counts of this clonotype. The V gene end was trimmed by 5 bases and the J gene end by 13 bases; junction bases not matched to a gene: 3. From germline, CDR1 is MNHEY and CDR2 SVGEGT. This CDR3 comprises 12 residues. A second 7 to 11 cycle PCR used barcoded and J-beta primers. TCRdb analysed the 5' RACE reads with MiXCR anew, one entry per CDR3 protein. The table records roughly 2 million distinct CDR3 sequences, around half of them present only once. The source material was blood. The sequence came from a woman aged 40 to 50 in good health. The chain joins TRBV6-2 or TRBV6-3 to TRBJ2-1; the match to TRBD2 covers 12 bases. The CDR3 DNA follows: TGTGCCAGCAGTGGACTAGCGGGGAGACAGTTCTTC. Its translation: CASSGLAGRQFF.